The 27 T cell receptor beta chains below were found in one sample sequenced in a study of cytomegalovirus exposure and HLA in healthy donors. PCR primers comprised 60 Vbeta and 13 Jbeta primers. Assay used: immunoSEQ multiplex PCR; TCRdb lists only in-frame clones, some missing. The sample carries about 120,000 clones, roughly 65% recorded once. The specimen was PBMCs. Receptors originate from a man aged 35 to 55 in good health and CMV-seropositive.

The chain uses TRBV27 and TRBJ2-7, with 8 bases aligning to TRBD2. Germline assignment: CDR1 MNHEY and CDR2 SMNVEV (reference sequence). The V segment lost 8 bases and the J segment 0 bases; nucleotides outside the gene matches: 9. This CDR3 contains 15 residues. CDR3 DNA sequence: TGTGCCAGCGGGGGAGCGGGAGTGGTCTCCTACGAGCAGTACTTC. Translated, it gives CASGGAGVVSYEQYF.

The chain joins TRBV2 to TRBJ1-5; D possibly corresponds to TRBD1 (5 bases). From germline, CDR1 is SNHLY and CDR2 FYNNEI. CDR3 length: 16 amino acids. Trimming took 4 bases from V and 0 from J, leaving 13 bases between them. The CDR3 protein is CASSGGGTYSNQPQHF. The CDR3 DNA reads TGTGCCAGCAGTGGGGGCGGTACTTATAGCAATCAGCCCCAGCATTTT.

V and J are TRBV5-1 and TRBJ2-1; D may be TRBD2 (6 bases). Trimming took off 2 bases at V and 7 bases at J, with 10 bases between the two ends. The CDR3 has 13 amino acids. Germline assignment: CDR1 SGHRS and CDR2 YFSETQ. This CDR3 is CASSFTSTNEQFF. In nucleotides, the CDR3 is TGCGCCAGCAGCTTTACTAGCACGAATGAGCAGTTCTTC.

This sequence joins TRBV2 and TRBJ1-6; TRBD1 aligns across 8 bases. The CDR3 length is 14 residues. The V and J ends lost 8 bases and 8 bases, in that order; junction bases with no gene match: 8. From germline, CDR1 is SNHLY and CDR2 FYNNEI. CDR3 in amino acids: CASGKGQGDSPLHF. The CDR3 DNA is TGTGCCAGCGGCAAAGGACAGGGTGATTCACCCCTCCACTTT.

CDR3 sequence (DNA): TGTGCCAGCAGCCCGATTCTAAGAGGAGAGACCCAGTACTTC. It encodes CASSPILRGETQYF. This chain links TRBV6-5 with TRBJ2-5, with no clear D. CDR3 size: 14 residues. Per the germline V gene, CDR1 is MNHEY and CDR2 is SVGAGI. Between the trimmed V and J ends, which lost 6 bases and 4 bases, there was a span of 15 bases.

The V gene is TRBV15, the J gene TRBJ2-7, with 8 positions matching TRBD1. The trim removed 6 bases at V and 6 bases at J, leaving 16 bases unmatched. Per the germline V gene, CDR1 is LNHNV and CDR2 is YYDKDF (reference sequence). The CDR3 runs to 16 residues. This CDR3 reads CATSTPPGQGKGEQYF. In DNA, the CDR3 is TGTGCCACCAGTACCCCCCCCGGACAGGGCAAAGGCGAGCAGTACTTC.

J is TRBJ1-2 and V is TRBV28; D unclear. Between the trimmed V and J ends, which lost 8 bases and 6 bases, there was a span of 13 bases. Germline V gene lookup returns CDR1 MDHEN and CDR2 SYDVKM. The CDR3 consists of 12 residues. The CDR3 DNA reads TGTGCCAGCGCCACCCGCGAGAATGGCTACACCTTC. It yields the protein CASATRENGYTF.

In this sample, this clone turned up a few times. The V gene is TRBV27, the J gene TRBJ2-6; D may be TRBD1 (6 bases). The germline gives CDR1 MNHEY, CDR2 SMNVEV (reference sequence). CDR3 size: 15 residues. V dropped 6 bases and J dropped 1 base, with 10 bases sitting between them. CDR3 residues: CASSLRGSGANVLTF. The CDR3 nucleotides read TGTGCCAGCAGCCTCAGGGGTTCTGGGGCCAACGTCCTGACTTTC.

The chain carries TRBV19 and TRBJ2-1; 13 bases map to TRBD2. V lost 8 bases, J lost 6 bases, and 7 bases stayed unmatched. The CDR3 is made up of 15 amino acids. The germline CDR1 and CDR2 sequences are LNHDA and SQIVND (reference sequence). In nucleotides, the CDR3 is TGTGCCAGTTCCACTAGCGGGAGGGCCCCCAATGAGCAGTTCTTC. Translated: CASSTSGRAPNEQFF.

This chain connects TRBV18 to TRBJ1-5; 7 bases fit TRBD1. V dropped 6 bases and J dropped 6; count of bases not matched to a gene: 5. Germline-derived CDR1 and CDR2 are KGHSH and LQKENI. The CDR3 consists of 13 residues. Here the CDR3 DNA reads TGTGCCAGCTCGCAAAACAGGGGTCAGCCCCAGCATTTT. Encoded protein: CASSQNRGQPQHF.

The CDR3 DNA follows: TGTGCCAGCAGCCCTCGACAGGGCGGACAGCCCCAGCATTTT. Amino acid sequence: CASSPRQGGQPQHF. The chain recombines TRBV6-1 with TRBJ1-5; 7 bases line up with TRBD1. After removal of 6 bases from V and 7 bases from J, the junction contained 9 bases not matched to a gene. Per germline, CDR1 MNHNS and CDR2 SASEGT. The CDR3 sequence is 14 residues long.

The chain has TRBV14 and TRBJ1-5, with TRBD1 as a possible D gene (5 bases). The V gene's germline CDR1 is SGHDN and CDR2 FVKESK. V was shortened by 0 bases and J by 2 bases, with 11 bases between the two germline ends. CDR3 length: 16 residues. The CDR3 reads CASSQDTGGGNQPQHF. The CDR3 region has the DNA TGTGCCAGCAGCCAAGATACGGGGGGAGGCAATCAGCCCCAGCATTTT.

This clone has more than one count but fewer than ten. This chain connects TRBV12-2 to TRBJ2-2; TRBD2, the table's D call, lacks a check against the DNA. TRBV12-2 is deemed a pseudogene. This CDR3 comprises 16 residues. CDR3 residues: CASRVGGSSNTGELFF. Here the CDR3 DNA reads TGTGCAAGTCGTGTCGGGGGGTCCTCGAACACCGGGGAGCTGTTTTTT.

The chain is built from TRBV5-6 and TRBJ1-2, with D perhaps TRBD1 (6 bases). CDR1 SGHDT and CDR2 YYEEEE come from the germline V gene. The V gene lost 1 base and the J gene lost 7 bases, with 11 bases spanning the gap. This CDR3 spans 13 amino acids. The CDR3 DNA sequence: TGTGCCAGCAGCTTGAACAGGGATGGTGGCTACACCTTC. Amino acid sequence: CASSLNRDGGYTF.

The rearrangement uses TRBV15 and TRBJ2-1, with D perhaps TRBD1 (6 bases). The CDR3 is 14 amino acids. Trimming took 0 bases from V and 6 from J, leaving 9 bases between them. Germline V lookup: CDR1 LNHNV, CDR2 YYDKDF (reference sequence). CDR3 sequence reads: CATSRDPQGNEQFF. CDR3 bases: TGTGCCACCAGCAGAGATCCACAGGGCAATGAGCAGTTCTTC.

The gene calls are TRBV19 and TRBJ2-3; 8 bases map to TRBD1. CDR3 length equals 19 residues. V shed 5 bases, J shed 3 bases, and the junction held 19 bases outside the gene matches. The germline V gene has CDR1 LNHDA and CDR2 SQIVND (reference sequence). This CDR3 is CASSPRTGLFGSRTDTQYF. The CDR3 DNA sequence: TGTGCCAGTAGTCCCCGGACAGGGTTATTCGGTAGTAGGACAGATACGCAGTATTTT.

This clone was counted a single time. V usage is TRBV13 and J usage is TRBJ1-1, with D possibly being TRBD1 (6 bases). The V end was cut by 4 bases, the J end by 4 bases, with 10 bases between. The germline V gene has CDR1 PRHDT and CDR2 FYEKMQ (reference sequence). This CDR3 spans 13 amino acids. For the CDR3, the DNA is TGTGCCAGCAGCTCCAGGGGCCTCACTGAAGCTTTCTTT. Translated, it gives CASSSRGLTEAFF.

V is TRBV27 and J is TRBJ1-5; D gene unclear. This CDR3 is built from 15 residues. CDR1 and CDR2 (germline): MNHEY, SMNVEV (reference sequence). The ends were cut back, 3 bases at V and 3 bases at J, with 12 bases in the middle. CDR3 bases: TGTGCCAGCAGTTTCGGAGCTCGGAACAATCAGCCCCAGCATTTT. Translated: CASSFGARNNQPQHF.

The V call is TRBV7-3, the J call TRBJ2-7, with 8 bases aligning to TRBD2. V lost 0 bases and J lost 4; bases outside the gene matches: 5. Germline CDR1 reads SGHTA; CDR2 reads FQGTGA. CDR3 length: 15 residues. CDR3 loop: CASSLTAGDFYEQYF. DNA of the CDR3: TGTGCCAGCAGCTTAACAGCGGGGGATTTTTACGAGCAGTACTTC.

The chain combines TRBV21-1 with TRBJ2-6; the DNA was not compared with TRBD1, the D call given in the table. TRBV21-1 is a listed pseudogene. The CDR3 contains 21 residues. The DNA for the CDR3 is TGTGCCAGCAGCAAATGGAAGGGGAAGTTAGGGTTTTCCCACGAGATCAACGTCCTGACTTTC. Its protein is CASSKWKGKLGFSHEINVLTF.

The chain has TRBV6-4 and TRBJ2-3, with 11 bases lining up with TRBD2. Trimming cost V 4 bases and J 4 bases; bases outside gene matches: 1. CDR1 and CDR2 from the germline V gene are MRHNA and SNTAGT. The CDR3 has 14 residues. The CDR3 bases are TGTGCCAGCAGTGCACTAGCGGGAGCAGATACGCAGTATTTT. Residues: CASSALAGADTQYF.

The chain links TRBV7-3 to TRBJ2-1, with a tentative D call TRBD1 (6 bases). Looked up from germline, CDR1 is SGHTA and CDR2 is FQGTGA. The CDR3 extends over 15 amino acids. The germline V and J ends were trimmed by 1 base and 8 bases, with 15 bases remaining between them. The CDR3: CASSLKQGRVDEQFF. The CDR3 region has the DNA TGTGCCAGCAGCTTAAAACAGGGCAGGGTGGATGAGCAGTTCTTC.

This rearrangement joins TRBV28 to TRBJ1-2, with TRBD1 identical over 9 bases. V trimming: 6 bases; J trimming: 0 bases; junction bases outside the gene matches: 2. The CDR3 covers 14 residues. The V gene's germline CDR1 is MDHEN and CDR2 SYDVKM. In DNA, the CDR3 is TGTGCCAGCAGGGGACAGGGAGCTAACTATGGCTACACCTTC. It specifies CASRGQGANYGYTF.

The chain carries TRBV5-6 and TRBJ2-1; D possibly corresponds to TRBD2 (7 bases). The germline CDR1 and CDR2 sequences are SGHDT and YYEEEE. The CDR3 length is 15 residues. V lost 2 bases, J lost 6 bases, and 15 bases lay in between. CDR3 region: CASSFGQGGGNEQFF. In nucleotides, the CDR3 is TGTGCCAGCAGCTTCGGGCAGGGAGGGGGCAATGAGCAGTTCTTC.

This clone was counted only a few times. This sequence joins TRBV6-5 and TRBJ2-7; 11 bases line up with TRBD2. The germline V gene has CDR1 MNHEY and CDR2 SVGAGI. The CDR3 consists of 15 residues. After removal of 2 bases from V and 3 bases from J, the junction contained 3 bases not matched to a gene. CDR3 nucleotide sequence: TGTGCCAGCAGTTACCTCGGACTAGCGGGCTACGAGCAGTACTTC. This codes for CASSYLGLAGYEQYF.

V and J are TRBV6-5 and TRBJ2-7, with a weak D call TRBD1 (5 bases). CDR3 size: 13 residues. In germline, CDR1 is MNHEY, CDR2 SVGAGI. Deletions cut 6 bases from V and 1 base from J, with 10 bases between. The CDR3 nucleotides read TGTGCCAGCAGCTCACGACAGTCCTACGAGCAGTACTTC. Amino acids: CASSSRQSYEQYF.

A single count supports this clone. The rearrangement links TRBV6-1 to TRBJ2-7, with TRBD1 matching over 9 bases. Germline V gives CDR1 MNHNS, CDR2 SASEGT. The CDR3 loop spans 18 amino acids. The junction had 17 bases not matched to a gene; V was cut back by 3 bases and J by 5 bases. The chain's CDR3 is CASSEGGNPGQGHHEQYF. In DNA form, the CDR3 reads TGTGCCAGCAGTGAGGGGGGGAATCCAGGACAGGGGCACCACGAGCAGTACTTC.